This entry describes one T cell receptor (beta chain). TCRdb reprocessed the 5' RACE reads with MiXCR, giving one entry per CDR3 protein. The table includes roughly 720,000 distinct CDR3 sequences, about 20% detected once. This entry comes from a study of identical twins. The V gene's germline CDR1 is SGDLS and CDR2 YYNGEE. Deletions cut 4 bases from V and 7 bases from J, with 17 bases between. The length of the CDR3 is 14 residues. This same sample was also part of a study on T cells expressing NK-cell markers.

Sequences were obtained from PBMCs. The rearrangement joins TRBV9 to TRBJ1-1; the D is unclear. This sequence was found in a young woman in good health. For the CDR3, the DNA is TGTGCCAGCAGCCCTCAAGCGGGGAGGAGTGAAGCTTTCTTT. Residues: CASSPQAGRSEAFF. The whole variable domain, remainder taken from reference TRBV9 and TRBJ1-1, is DSGVTQTPKHLITATGQRVTLRCSPRSGDLSVYWYQQSLDQGLQFLIQYYNGEERAKGNILERFSAQQFPDLHSELNLSSLELGDSALYFCASSPQAGRSEAFFGQGTRLTVV.